The TCR beta chain under discussion was sequenced for a study of cytomegalovirus exposure and HLA in healthy donors. PCR was performed using 60 Vbeta and 13 Jbeta primers. This table comes from immunoSEQ multiplex PCR, and its TCRdb copy is limited to in-frame clones, with some not included. This table holds 200,000 or so clones, approximately 80% found once. Study-wide results and caveats: HLA alleles showed associations with roughly 17,000 TCR beta sequences in a later analysis, at a 0.05 false discovery rate.

A word on this clone: Its antigen is as yet unknown.

Per the germline V gene, CDR1 is SGHDT and CDR2 is YYEEEE. The V segment lost 2 bases and the J segment 7 bases; nucleotides outside the gene matches: 2. The CDR3 totals 12 residues. The sample taken for sequencing was PBMCs. The sequence came from a woman aged 30 to 39 in good health and CMV-seropositive. The chain employs TRBV5-6 and TRBJ2-7; 8 bases fit TRBD1. CDR3 in amino acids: CASSFTGGEQYF. The CDR3 coding sequence is TGTGCCAGCAGCTTTACAGGGGGTGAGCAGTACTTC.